The T cell receptor (beta chain) under discussion was sequenced for a study of shared clonotypes between healthy human individuals. The CDR3 is 13 residues long. V gave up 3 bases and J gave up 0 bases, with 6 bases separating them. Germline V gene lookup returns CDR1 SNHLY and CDR2 FYNNEI. All donors qualified as healthy HIV-negative adults and had experienced no recent acute infections or vaccinations. Negatively enriched CD4+ T cells were divided by CD45RA into naive and memory. The run depth of the assay was deep. The authors distributed each subset's genomic DNA evenly over several immunoSEQ plates. The repertoire was sequenced with immunoSEQ multiplex PCR; TCRdb's copy has only in-frame clones and lacks some. The profile shows millions of clones, approximately 94% of them singletons.

The sequenced material came from naive CD4+ T cells sorted from blood. Subset specified: CD45RA+ positively selected. This TCR derives from a man younger than 35 in good health. This rearrangement joins TRBV2 to TRBJ2-7; D is uncertain. In nucleotides, the CDR3 is TGTGCCAGCAGTGACCCGCCCTCCTACGAGCAGTACTTC. Encoded protein: CASSDPPSYEQYF.